Detailed here is one T cell receptor (beta chain). Germline V gene sequence: CDR1 LGHDT, CDR2 YNNKEL (reference sequence). The CDR3 extends over 17 amino acids. V lost 4 bases, J lost 0 bases, and 6 bases stayed unmatched. Followed over time, Seattle patients had been enrolled while infection was active. The data are from a study of blood T cell repertoires in COVID-19. Study information: Samples of COVID-19 (acute and convalescent) were obtained from the United States, Italy and Spain.

Libraries were prepared by immunoSEQ multiplex PCR; TCRdb keeps only in-frame clonotypes and omits some of them. The sample has about 160,000 clones, just under 90% seen once. The V gene is TRBV3-1 (or the pseudogene TRBV3-2), the J gene TRBJ2-5; 12 bases are shared with TRBD2. Sequencing input: peripheral blood. The sequence was obtained from a woman in her 70s with COVID-19, enrolled during active disease. The CDR3 DNA is TGTGCCAGCAGCCCGCTAGCGGGGGGGAGGTACCAAGAGACCCAGTACTTC. It is translated as CASSPLAGGRYQETQYF.